Listed here are 10 T cell receptor beta chains from one sample, sequenced in a study of post-analysis software for immune sequencing data. General study points: Included in a set of roughly five TRBV segments more frequent in patients than controls were TRBV5-6, TRBV5-1 and TRBV20-1.

Their cognate antigens are unknown. Unique molecular identifiers featured in each of the TCR beta cDNA libraries. TCRdb processed the PCR reads anew with MiXCR; each CDR3 protein has one entry. Found here are hundreds of thousands of distinct CDR3 sequences, roughly 27% of them singletons; the top ten hold 0.56%. Sequencing used blood. These receptors were collected from a girl aged 10-17 years with multiple sclerosis.

The gene calls are TRBV29-1 and TRBJ2-1; 11 bases are shared with TRBD2. Germline V gene sequence: CDR1 SQVTM, CDR2 ANQGSEA. CDR3 size: 15 residues. The trim removed 7 bases at V and 4 bases at J, leaving 9 bases unmatched. CDR3 region: CSAKGPSGGYNEQFF. The DNA of the CDR3 is TGCAGCGCCAAGGGGCCTAGCGGGGGGTACAATGAGCAGTTCTTC.

This chain connects TRBV12-3 or TRBV12-4 to TRBJ2-4; D is perhaps TRBD1 or TRBD2 (5 bases each). The CDR3 loop spans 15 amino acids. The germline V and J ends were trimmed by 7 bases and 1 base, with 14 bases remaining between them. The CDR3 DNA reads TGTGCCAGCACTTCCGGGGCCAGGGCCAAAAACATTCAGTACTTC. It yields the protein CASTSGARAKNIQYF.

V usage is TRBV20-1 and J usage is TRBJ2-5; D could derive from TRBD1 or TRBD2 (5 bases each). Per germline, CDR1 DFQATT and CDR2 SNEGSKA (reference sequence). The CDR3 loop spans 13 amino acids. V lost 2 bases and J 9 bases, leaving 16 bases between the germline ends. The CDR3 loop reads CSARTGVVEAQYF. The CDR3 DNA sequence: TGCAGTGCTAGAACAGGAGTGGTGGAGGCCCAGTACTTC.

The CDR3 here is CASSERNSTNEKLFF. CDR3 nucleotide sequence: TGTGCCAGCAGTGAGAGAAACAGCACAAATGAAAAACTGTTTTTT. The rearrangement links TRBV6-1 to TRBJ1-4; D is unresolved. CDR3 size: 15 residues. CDR1 is MNHNS and CDR2 is SASEGT in the germline V gene. Trimming shortened V by 3 bases and J by 5 bases, and 13 bases separated the two germline ends.

The chain carries TRBV12-3 or TRBV12-4 and TRBJ2-7; 10 bases align to TRBD2. CDR3 length equals 15 residues. V lost 5 bases to trimming and J lost 2 bases; unmatched junction nucleotides: 6. The DNA of the CDR3 is TGTGCCAGCAGTCCGCTAGCGGGAGCCACCTACGAGCAGTACTTC. Its protein product is CASSPLAGATYEQYF.

This clonotype occurred a few times. This sequence joins TRBV5-1 and TRBJ1-1, with D perhaps matching TRBD1 (6 bases). Germline V CDR1 and CDR2: SGHRS, YFSETQ. The V and J ends lost 0 bases and 6 bases respectively, with 18 bases between them. This CDR3 is built from 16 residues. The CDR3 DNA is TGCGCCAGCAGCTTGGGAGGGGGTCCCGGCCGACCTGAAGCTTTCTTT. Amino acids: CASSLGGGPGRPEAFF.

Worth noting for this clonotype: A much larger clone differs by one base, so this may be a read error. The chain has TRBV20-1 and TRBJ2-7; 10 bases line up with TRBD2. There are 16 residues in the CDR3. V lost 3 bases and J lost 7; bases outside the gene matches: 15. Germline CDR1 reads DFQATT; CDR2 reads SNEGSKA (reference sequence). CDR3 sequence reads: CSASLPLLAGVDEQYF. The CDR3 bases are TGCAGTGCTAGTCTTCCCCTCCTAGCGGGAGTCGATGAGCAGTACTTC.

This clonotype was recorded a few times. This chain connects TRBV29-1 to TRBJ1-1; D is unresolved. The CDR3 length is 10 residues. Germline assignment: CDR1 SQVTM and CDR2 ANQGSEA. V was trimmed by 6 bases and J by 8 bases, leaving 10 bases between them. For the CDR3, the DNA is TGCAGCGTCGCAGGACGGGAAGCTTTCTTT. As protein: CSVAGREAFF.

This chain links TRBV28 with TRBJ2-7, with 13 bases aligning to TRBD2. This CDR3 has 13 amino acids. CDR1 is MDHEN, CDR2 SYDVKM, per germline. J lost 7 bases, V lost 11 bases, and 8 bases had no gene match. The CDR3 region has the DNA TGTGCCCACGGACTAGCGGGAGTGTGGGAGCAGTACTTC. It translates to CAHGLAGVWEQYF.

This chain uses TRBV7-2 with TRBJ1-5; D call uncertain. The V end lost 2 bases, the J end lost 3 bases, and 11 bases lay between the germline ends. The CDR3 is made up of 15 amino acids. Germline values: CDR1 SGHTA, CDR2 FQGNSA. The CDR3 loop reads CASSLRASYNQPQHF. CDR3 DNA sequence: TGTGCCAGCAGCTTAAGGGCCAGCTACAATCAGCCCCAGCATTTT. The variable domain in full, completed from reference TRBV7-2 and TRBJ1-5, reads GAGVSQSPSNKVTEKGKDVELRCDPISGHTALYWYRQSLGQGLEFLIYFQGNSAPDKSGLPSDRFSAERTGGSVSTLTIQRTQQEDSAVYLCASSLRASYNQPQHFGDGTRLSIL.